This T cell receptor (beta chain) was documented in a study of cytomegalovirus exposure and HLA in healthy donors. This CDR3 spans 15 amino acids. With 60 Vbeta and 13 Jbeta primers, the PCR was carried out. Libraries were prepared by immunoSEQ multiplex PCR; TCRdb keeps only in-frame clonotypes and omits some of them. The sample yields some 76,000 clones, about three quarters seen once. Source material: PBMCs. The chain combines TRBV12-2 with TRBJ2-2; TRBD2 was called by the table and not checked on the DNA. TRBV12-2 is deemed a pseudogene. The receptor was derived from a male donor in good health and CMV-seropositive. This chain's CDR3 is CASRWPSPIGGELFF. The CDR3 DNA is TGTGCAAGTCGCTGGCCTAGCCCCATAGGGGGGGAGCTGTTTTTT.